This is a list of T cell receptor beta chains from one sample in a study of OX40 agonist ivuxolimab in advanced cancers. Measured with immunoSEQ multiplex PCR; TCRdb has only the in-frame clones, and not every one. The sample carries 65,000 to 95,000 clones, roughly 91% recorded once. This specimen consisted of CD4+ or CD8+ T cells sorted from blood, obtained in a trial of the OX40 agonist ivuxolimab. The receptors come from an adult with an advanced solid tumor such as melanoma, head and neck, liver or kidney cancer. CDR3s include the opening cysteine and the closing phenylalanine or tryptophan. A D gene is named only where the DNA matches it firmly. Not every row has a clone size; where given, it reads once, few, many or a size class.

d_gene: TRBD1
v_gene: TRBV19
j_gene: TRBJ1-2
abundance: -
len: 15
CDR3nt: TGTGCCAGTAGTATTCCGGGACAGGGGGCGAGAGGCTACACCTTC
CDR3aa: CASSIPGQGARGYTF

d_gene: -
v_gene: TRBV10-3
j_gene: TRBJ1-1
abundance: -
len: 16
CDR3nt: TGTGCCATCAGTGCGAAACCAGGACATTCTAACACTGAAGCTTTCTTT
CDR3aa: CAISAKPGHSNTEAFF

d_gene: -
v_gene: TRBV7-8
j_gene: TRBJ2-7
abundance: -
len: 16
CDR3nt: TGTGCCAGCAGCTTAGCCCCAGAAAGGACGGCCTACGAGCAGTACTTC
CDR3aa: CASSLAPERTAYEQYF

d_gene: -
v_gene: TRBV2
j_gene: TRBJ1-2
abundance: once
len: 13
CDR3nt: TGTGCCAGCAGTGAAGCAGAGGGTCATGGCTACACCTTC
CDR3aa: CASSEAEGHGYTF

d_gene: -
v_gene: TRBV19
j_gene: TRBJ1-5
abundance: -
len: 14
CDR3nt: TGTGCCAGTAGTATTGACGGAGCCAATCAGCCCCAGCATTTT
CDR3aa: CASSIDGANQPQHF

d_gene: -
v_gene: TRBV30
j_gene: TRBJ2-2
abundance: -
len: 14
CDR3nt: TGTGCCCGGACACAGGGTCCGAACACCGGGGAGCTGTTTTTT
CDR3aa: CARTQGPNTGELFF

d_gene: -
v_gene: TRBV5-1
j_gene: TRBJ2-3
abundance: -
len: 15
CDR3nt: TGCGCCAGCAGCCCTGGTGGGGTTTACACAGATACGCAGTATTTT
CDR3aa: CASSPGGVYTDTQYF

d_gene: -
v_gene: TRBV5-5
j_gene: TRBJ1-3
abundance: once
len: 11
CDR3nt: TGTGCCAGCAGCTTTCCGGGACGCTTATATTTT
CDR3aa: CASSFPGRLYF

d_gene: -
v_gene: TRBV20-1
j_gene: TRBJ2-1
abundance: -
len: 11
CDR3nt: TGCAGTGCCTTTCAAGGAAATGAGCAGTTCTTC
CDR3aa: CSAFQGNEQFF

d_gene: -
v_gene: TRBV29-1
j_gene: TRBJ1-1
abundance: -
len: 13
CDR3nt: TGCAGCGTTGATCGGGGGGGGGCCACTGAAGCTTTCTTT
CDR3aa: CSVDRGGATEAFF

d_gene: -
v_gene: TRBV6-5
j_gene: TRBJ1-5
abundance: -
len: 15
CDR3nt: TGTGCCAGCAGATCACAGGGTGGGAGCAATCAGCCCCAGCATTTT
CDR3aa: CASRSQGGSNQPQHF

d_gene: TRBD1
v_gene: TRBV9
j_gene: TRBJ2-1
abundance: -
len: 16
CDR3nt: TGTGCCAGCAGCGTAGTAGGGACAGGGTATGACAATGAGCAGTTCTTC
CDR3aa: CASSVVGTGYDNEQFF

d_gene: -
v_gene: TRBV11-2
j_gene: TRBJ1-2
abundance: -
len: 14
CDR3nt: TGTGCCAGCAGCCCGGAAGGACTAGGGGATGGCTACACCTTC
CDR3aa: CASSPEGLGDGYTF

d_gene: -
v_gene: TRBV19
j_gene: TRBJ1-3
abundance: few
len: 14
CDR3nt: TGTGCCAGTAGCCGACCTAAGGTGGGAAACACCATATATTTT
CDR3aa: CASSRPKVGNTIYF

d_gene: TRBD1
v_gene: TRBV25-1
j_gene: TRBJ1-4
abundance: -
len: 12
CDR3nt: TGTGCTGCAGGGGGTTTTAATGAAAAACTGTTTTTT
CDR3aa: CAAGGFNEKLFF

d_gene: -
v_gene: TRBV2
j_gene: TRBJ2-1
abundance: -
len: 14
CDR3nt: TGTGCCAGCAGTGTTAGGCAGGTCGTCAATGAGCAGTTCTTC
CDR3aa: CASSVRQVVNEQFF

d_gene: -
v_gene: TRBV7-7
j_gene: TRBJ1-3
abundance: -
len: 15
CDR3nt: TGTGCTAGCAGCTCGTCTACAGGGACTGGAAACACCATATATTTT
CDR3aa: CASSSSTGTGNTIYF

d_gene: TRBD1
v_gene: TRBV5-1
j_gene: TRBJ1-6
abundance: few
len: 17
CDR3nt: TGCGCCAGCAGCCCCCGCGGGACAGGGGGCTCTTATTCACCCCTCCACTTT
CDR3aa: CASSPRGTGGSYSPLHF

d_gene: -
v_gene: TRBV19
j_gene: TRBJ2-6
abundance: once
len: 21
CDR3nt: TGTGCCTCAAGTACTCCTCAAGCCCGACCAGCCGGAGGGACTGGGGCCAACGTCCTGACTTTC
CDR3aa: CASSTPQARPAGGTGANVLTF

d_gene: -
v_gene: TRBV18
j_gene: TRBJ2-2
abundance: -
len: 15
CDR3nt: TGTGCCAGCTCACCAGACAGATCTAACACCGGGGAGCTGTTTTTT
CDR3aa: CASSPDRSNTGELFF

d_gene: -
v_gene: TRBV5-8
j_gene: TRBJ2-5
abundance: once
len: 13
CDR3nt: TGTGCCAGCAGCTTTACCAGCCAAGAGACCCAGTACTTC
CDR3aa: CASSFTSQETQYF

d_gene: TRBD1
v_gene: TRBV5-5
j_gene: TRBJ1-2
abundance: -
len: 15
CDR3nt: TGTGCCAGCAGCACCCACCCGGACAGGGACTCTGGCTACACCTTC
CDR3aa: CASSTHPDRDSGYTF

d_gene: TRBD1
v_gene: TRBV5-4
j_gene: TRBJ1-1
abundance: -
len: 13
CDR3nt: TGTGCCAGCCGCCAGGGGGCGAGCACTGAAGCTTTCTTT
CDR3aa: CASRQGASTEAFF

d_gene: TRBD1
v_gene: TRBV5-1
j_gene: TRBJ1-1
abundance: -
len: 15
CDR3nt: TGCGCCAGCAGAGAAATGGGACAGATGAACACTGAAGCTTTCTTT
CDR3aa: CASREMGQMNTEAFF

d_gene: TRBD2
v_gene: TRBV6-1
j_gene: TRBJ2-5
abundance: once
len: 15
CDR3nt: TGTGCCAGCAGTCCGAGACTAGCGGGGGAAGGGTCCCAGTACTTC
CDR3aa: CASSPRLAGEGSQYF

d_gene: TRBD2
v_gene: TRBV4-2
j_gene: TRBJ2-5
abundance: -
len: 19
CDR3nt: TGTGCCAGCAGCCAAGTCGGGGTCGGGGGGGCAACTGATAGGGAGACCCAGTACTTC
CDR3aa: CASSQVGVGGATDRETQYF

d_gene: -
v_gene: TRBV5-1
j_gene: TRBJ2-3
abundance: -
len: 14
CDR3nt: TGCGCCAGCAGCTTGCCGGGGGGCGAAGATACGCAGTATTTT
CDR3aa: CASSLPGGEDTQYF

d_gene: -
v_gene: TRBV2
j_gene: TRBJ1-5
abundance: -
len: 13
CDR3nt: TGTGCCAGCAGTGGGGAGAGCAATCAGCCCCAGCATTTT
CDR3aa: CASSGESNQPQHF

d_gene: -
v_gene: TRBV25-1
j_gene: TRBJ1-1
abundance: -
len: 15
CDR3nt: TGTGCCAGCAGTCGAGAAAGTCACAGCATCACTGAAGCTTTCTTT
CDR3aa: CASSRESHSITEAFF

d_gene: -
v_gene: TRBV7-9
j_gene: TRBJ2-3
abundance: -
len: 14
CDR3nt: TGTGCCAGCAGCTTAGGCACTGGGACAGATACGCAGTATTTT
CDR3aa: CASSLGTGTDTQYF

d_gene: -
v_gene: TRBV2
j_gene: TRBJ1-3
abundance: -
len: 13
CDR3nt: TGTGCCAGCAGTGACTGGCGAGAGAACACCATATATTTT
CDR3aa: CASSDWRENTIYF

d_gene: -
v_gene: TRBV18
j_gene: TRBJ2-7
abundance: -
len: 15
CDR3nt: TGTGCCAGCTCACCAGTTGGGCAGACTACCTACGAGCAGTACTTC
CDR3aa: CASSPVGQTTYEQYF

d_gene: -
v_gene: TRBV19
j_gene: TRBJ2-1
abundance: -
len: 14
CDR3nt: TGTGCCAGTAGTGGGCTAGAGTTCTCAAATGAGCAGTTCTTC
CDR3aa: CASSGLEFSNEQFF

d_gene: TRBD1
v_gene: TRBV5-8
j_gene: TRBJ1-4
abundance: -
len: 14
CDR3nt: TGTGCCAGCAGCTTAGGACAGGGAGGTGAAAAACTGTTTTTT
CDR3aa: CASSLGQGGEKLFF

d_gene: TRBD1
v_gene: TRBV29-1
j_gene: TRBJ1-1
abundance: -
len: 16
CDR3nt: TGCAGCGTTGAAGCCTCTAGACAGGGGGGCTACACTGAAGCTTTCTTT
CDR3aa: CSVEASRQGGYTEAFF

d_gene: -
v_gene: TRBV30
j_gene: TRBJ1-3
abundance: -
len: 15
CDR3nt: TGTGCCTGGAGTGTAGGACCAACTGGTGGAAACACCATATATTTT
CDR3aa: CAWSVGPTGGNTIYF

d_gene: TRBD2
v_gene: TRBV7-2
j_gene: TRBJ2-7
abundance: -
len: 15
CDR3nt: TGTGCCAGCAGCTTAGCGGGCGGGGGGGCCTACGAGCAGTACTTC
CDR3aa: CASSLAGGGAYEQYF